The 23 T cell receptor beta chains presented below share a single source sample, sequenced in a study of control samples from healthy donors and cancer patients. Here immunoSEQ multiplex PCR was the method, and the copy in TCRdb shows in-frame clones only, minus some. This table holds some 160,000 clones, more than 85% found once. The material sequenced was blood. These TCRs come from a young woman in good health.

This rearrangement joins TRBV4-1 to TRBJ2-7; D is possibly TRBD1 (6 bases). CDR3 length: 13 residues. The ends were cut back, 4 bases at V and 6 bases at J, with 13 bases in the middle. CDR1 is MGHRA, CDR2 YSYEKL, per germline. The chain's CDR3 is CASSRQGTGEQYF. In DNA, the CDR3 is TGCGCCAGCAGCCGGCAGGGGACGGGCGAGCAGTACTTC.

This clone was observed a single time. The V gene is TRBV3-1 (or the pseudogene TRBV3-2), the J gene TRBJ2-5; a possible D gene is TRBD1 (6 bases). The CDR3 runs to 15 residues. V lost 2 bases and J 5 bases, leaving 15 bases between the germline ends. CDR1 LGHDT and CDR2 YNNKEL come from the germline V gene (reference sequence). The CDR3 here is CASSQLLTGKETQYF. CDR3 nucleotide sequence: TGTGCCAGCAGCCAACTCCTCACAGGGAAGGAGACCCAGTACTTC.

CDR3 region: CASSMGAAGRNEQFF. CDR3 bases: TGTGCCAGTAGTATGGGCGCTGCGGGACGGAATGAGCAGTTCTTC. V is TRBV19 and J is TRBJ2-1; D is possibly TRBD2 (6 bases). The ends were cut back, 3 bases at V and 7 bases at J, with 16 bases in the middle. The CDR3 runs 15 residues. Germline V gives CDR1 LNHDA, CDR2 SQIVND (reference sequence).

The rearrangement joins TRBV5-4 to TRBJ2-2, with D perhaps assigned TRBD1 or TRBD2 (5 bases each). V lost 2 bases and J lost 1, with 9 bases in between. The CDR3 loop spans 15 amino acids. Germline CDR1 and CDR2: SGHNT and YYREEE (reference sequence). The CDR3 reads CASSFGTLNTGELFF. The CDR3 nucleotides read TGTGCCAGCAGCTTTGGGACCTTGAACACCGGGGAGCTGTTTTTT.

The chain carries TRBV28 and TRBJ1-1; D perhaps matches TRBD1 (5 bases). V shed 1 base and J shed 3 bases, with 15 bases lying between them. Germline V gene lookup returns CDR1 MDHEN and CDR2 SYDVKM. This CDR3 region has 16 residues. The CDR3 coding sequence is TGTGCCAGCAGTTTATTAGGACCGGGGGAGGACACTGAAGCTTTCTTT. Protein sequence: CASSLLGPGEDTEAFF.

The CDR3 here is CASSYAADRAPFF. For the CDR3, the DNA is TGTGCCAGCAGTTACGCCGCGGACAGGGCGCCTTTCTTT. The chain is built from TRBV6-5 and TRBJ1-1, with 8 nucleotides matching TRBD1. This CDR3 region has 13 residues. CDR1 and CDR2 (germline): MNHEY, SVGAGI. The junction had 8 bases not matched to a gene; V was cut back by 2 bases and J by 12 bases.

The J gene is TRBJ2-5, the V gene TRBV4-1, with 15 bases that match TRBD2. V trimming: 1 base; J trimming: 4 bases; junction bases outside the gene matches: 1. The CDR3 is 16 residues long. Germline V gives CDR1 MGHRA, CDR2 YSYEKL. The CDR3 DNA sequence: TGCGCCAGCAGCCAAGGGACTAGCGGGAGGGTAGAGACCCAGTACTTC. It translates to CASSQGTSGRVETQYF.

The V gene is TRBV27, the J gene TRBJ2-2, with 9 bases lining up with TRBD2. The CDR3 is 16 amino acids. V lost 7 bases to trimming and J lost 0 bases; unmatched junction nucleotides: 6. Per germline, CDR1 MNHEY and CDR2 SMNVEV (reference sequence). The CDR3 protein is CASKRLAAANTGELFF. For the CDR3, the DNA is TGTGCCAGCAAGCGACTAGCGGCCGCGAACACCGGGGAGCTGTTTTTT.

This chain uses TRBV3-1 (or the pseudogene TRBV3-2) with TRBJ2-1, with no clear D. There are 15 residues in the CDR3. Between the trimmed V and J ends, which lost 0 bases and 7 bases, there was a span of 13 bases. CDR1 and CDR2 from the germline V gene are LGHDT and YNNKEL (reference sequence). CDR3 loop: CASSQEMGVANEQFF. The CDR3 nucleotides are TGTGCCAGCAGCCAAGAAATGGGTGTGGCGAATGAGCAGTTCTTC.

V and J are TRBV28 and TRBJ2-1, with D perhaps TRBD2 (9 bases). This CDR3 spans 18 amino acids. Germline values: CDR1 MDHEN, CDR2 SYDVKM. With 5 bases removed from V and 1 base from J, the gap between germline ends came to 21 bases. The CDR3 sequence: CASSQGAFLAGSYNEQFF. The CDR3 DNA sequence: TGTGCCAGCAGTCAGGGGGCATTTCTAGCGGGATCCTACAATGAGCAGTTCTTC.

The V gene is TRBV7-9, the J gene TRBJ2-7; unclear D gene. Germline V gene sequence: CDR1 SEHNR, CDR2 FQNEAQ (reference sequence). Between the trimmed V and J ends, which lost 4 bases and 4 bases, there was a span of 14 bases. The CDR3 consists of 14 residues. In DNA form, the CDR3 reads TGTGCCAGCAGCTCCGGTCTTATGGGATACGAGCAGTACTTC. Translated: CASSSGLMGYEQYF.

The V call is TRBV9, the J call TRBJ2-3; D call uncertain. This CDR3 has 15 amino acids. V was clipped by 3 bases and J by 1 base, with 12 bases between them. Germline V gene sequence: CDR1 SGDLS, CDR2 YYNGEE. CDR3 sequence: CASSAIISGTDTQYF. As DNA, the CDR3 is TGTGCCAGCAGCGCCATAATATCAGGCACAGATACGCAGTATTTT.

The V call is TRBV5-1, the J call TRBJ1-3; D possibly corresponds to TRBD1 (6 bases). V was pared by 2 bases and J by 0 bases, with 12 bases between. This CDR3 is 16 amino acids long. CDR1 and CDR2 (germline): SGHRS, YFSETQ. CDR3 nucleotide sequence: TGCGCCAGCAGCTTAGACAGGCCAATCTCTGGAAACACCATATATTTT. Translating it yields CASSLDRPISGNTIYF.

The CDR3 coding sequence is TGTGCCAGCAGTTTGGGACGCACCGGGGAGCTGTTTTTT. Amino acid sequence: CASSLGRTGELFF. This chain uses TRBV27 with TRBJ2-2, with D perhaps matching TRBD1 or TRBD2 (5 bases each). The germline gives CDR1 MNHEY, CDR2 SMNVEV (reference sequence). V lost 3 bases, J lost 4 bases, and 6 bases lay in between. The CDR3 is 13 amino acids.

The J gene is TRBJ2-2, the V gene TRBV4-1, with TRBD2 as a possible D gene (6 bases). V lost 1 base, J lost 3 bases, and 18 bases lay in between. Germline CDR1 MGHRA, CDR2 YSYEKL. The CDR3 sequence is 18 residues long. In DNA form, the CDR3 reads TGCGCCAGCAGCCAAGCGCCTTTGGGGGGTCTCGACACCGGGGAGCTGTTTTTT. Translation: CASSQAPLGGLDTGELFF.

This chain joins TRBV5-6 and TRBJ2-7; possibly TRBD1 for D (6 bases). Germline CDR1 is SGHDT and CDR2 is YYEEEE. CDR3 length equals 14 residues. The V and J ends lost 4 bases and 2 bases respectively, with 13 bases between them. The CDR3 coding sequence is TGTGCCAGCAGCATCCAGGGGACCCCCTACGAGCAGTACTTC. Its protein product is CASSIQGTPYEQYF.

The chain uses TRBV27 and TRBJ2-7; 7 bases are shared with TRBD1. Germline assignment: CDR1 MNHEY and CDR2 SMNVEV (reference sequence). The CDR3 totals 14 residues. J lost 3 bases, V lost 5 bases, and 7 bases had no gene match. CDR3 bases: TGTGCCAGCAGTCCTCCGGGACAGATCTACGAGCAGTACTTC. Translation gives CASSPPGQIYEQYF.

The chain links TRBV11-2 to TRBJ2-6; D is unresolved. Deletions cut 3 bases from V and 0 bases from J, with 6 bases between. The CDR3 runs to 15 residues. The germline V gene encodes CDR1 SGHAT and CDR2 FQNNGV. The CDR3 DNA is TGTGCCAGCAGCTTTCGCCCCTCTGGGGCCAACGTCCTGACTTTC. It specifies CASSFRPSGANVLTF. Together with reference TRBV11-2 and TRBJ2-6, the CDR3 gives the full variable domain: EAGVAQSPRYKIIEKRQSVAFWCNPISGHATLYWYQQILGQGPKLLIQFQNNGVVDDSQLPKDRFSAERLKGVDSTLKIQPAKLEDSAVYLCASSFRPSGANVLTFGAGSRLTVL.

The chain couples TRBV18 to TRBJ2-1, with D uncertain. Germline V CDR1 and CDR2: KGHSH, LQKENI. V lost 0 bases and J lost 4, with 10 bases in between. There are 15 residues in the CDR3. The CDR3 region has the DNA TGTGCCAGCTCACCACCGTCGCCGGTATACAATGAGCAGTTCTTC. This gives the protein CASSPPSPVYNEQFF.

The chain carries TRBV24-1 and TRBJ1-2; the D gene is possibly TRBD1 (6 bases). Germline-derived CDR1 and CDR2 are KGHDR and SFDVKD. The CDR3 runs 12 residues. V shed 4 bases and J shed 8 bases, with 10 bases lying between them. CDR3 sequence (DNA): TGTGCCACCAGTGAGGGGGCCGGGGGCTACACCTTC. Protein sequence: CATSEGAGGYTF.

The V call is TRBV30, the J call TRBJ1-1; no firm D call. Germline V gene data show CDR1 as GTSNPN and CDR2 as SVGIG (reference sequence). Deletions cut 2 bases from V and 1 base from J, with 29 bases between. The CDR3 runs 20 residues. The CDR3 coding sequence is TGTGCCTGGAGTCCCCTTGCCCCTAGGATGACACGGGGAGGGAACACTGAAGCTTTCTTT. This sequence encodes CAWSPLAPRMTRGGNTEAFF.

V is TRBV20-1 and J is TRBJ1-1; D not certain. Trimming took 3 bases from V and 6 from J, leaving 11 bases between them. The germline CDR1 and CDR2 sequences are DFQATT and SNEGSKA (reference sequence). This CDR3 is built from 12 residues. For the CDR3, the DNA is TGCAGTGCTAGTAACCCTAGGGCTGAAGCTTTCTTT. Its protein is CSASNPRAEAFF.

This chain links TRBV9 with TRBJ2-5, with D possibly being TRBD1 or TRBD2 (7 bases each). In germline, CDR1 is SGDLS, CDR2 YYNGEE. This CDR3 contains 15 residues. With 4 bases removed from V and 2 bases from J, the gap between germline ends came to 15 bases. CDR3 sequence (DNA): TGTGCCAGCAGCCCCGGGCAGGGGGGGCAAGAGACCCAGTACTTC. It encodes CASSPGQGGQETQYF.